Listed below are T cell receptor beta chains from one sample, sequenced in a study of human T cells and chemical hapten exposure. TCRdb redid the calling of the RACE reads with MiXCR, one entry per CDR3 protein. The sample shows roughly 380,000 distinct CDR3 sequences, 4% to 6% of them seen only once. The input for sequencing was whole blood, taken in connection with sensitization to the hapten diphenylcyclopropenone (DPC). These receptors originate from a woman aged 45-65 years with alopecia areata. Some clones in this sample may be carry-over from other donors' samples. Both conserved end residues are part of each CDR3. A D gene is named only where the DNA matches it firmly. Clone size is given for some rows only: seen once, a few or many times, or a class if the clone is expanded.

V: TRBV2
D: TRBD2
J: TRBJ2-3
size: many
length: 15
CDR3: CASSAAAGVTDTQYF
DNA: TGTGCCAGCAGTGCGGCAGCGGGAGTGACAGATACGCAGTATTTT

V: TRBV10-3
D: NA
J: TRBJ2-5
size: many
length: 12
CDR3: CATRRQGETQYF
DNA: TGTGCCACCAGGAGGCAGGGGGAGACCCAGTACTTC

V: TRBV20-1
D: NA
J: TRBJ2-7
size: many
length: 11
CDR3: CSARDFYEQYF
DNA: TGCAGTGCCCGGGACTTCTACGAGCAGTACTTC

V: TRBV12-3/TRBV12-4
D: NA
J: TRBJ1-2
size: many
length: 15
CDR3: CASSLGLGGDYGYTF
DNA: TGTGCCAGCAGTTTAGGGTTAGGGGGGGACTATGGCTACACCTTC

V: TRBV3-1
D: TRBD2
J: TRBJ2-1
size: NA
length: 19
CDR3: CASSQGGLAGVGPYNEQFF
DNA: TGTGCCAGCAGCCAGGGGGGACTAGCGGGAGTGGGACCCTACAATGAGCAGTTCTTC

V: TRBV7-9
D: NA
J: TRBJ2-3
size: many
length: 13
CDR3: CATGPRDTDTQYF
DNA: TGTGCCACCGGCCCCAGGGACACAGATACGCAGTATTTT

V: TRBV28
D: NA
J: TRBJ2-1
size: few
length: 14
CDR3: CASRYTRDHNEQFF
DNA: TGTGCCAGCAGATACACAAGGGACCACAATGAGCAGTTCTTC

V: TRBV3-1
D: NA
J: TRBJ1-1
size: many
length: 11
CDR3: CASSQESRLRF
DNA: TGTGCCAGCAGCCAAGAATCGAGGTTAAGGTTT

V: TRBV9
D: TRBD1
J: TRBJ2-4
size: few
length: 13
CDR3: CASSPQGVDIQYF
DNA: TGTGCCAGCAGCCCCCAGGGGGTTGACATTCAGTACTTC

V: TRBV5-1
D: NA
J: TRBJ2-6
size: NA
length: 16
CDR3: CASSPAVGGGANVLTF
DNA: TGCGCCAGCAGCCCCGCGGTCGGAGGTGGGGCCAACGTCCTGACTTTC

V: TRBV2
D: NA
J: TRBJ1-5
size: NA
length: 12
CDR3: CASNLAHQPQHF
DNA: TGTGCCAGCAACTTGGCCCATCAGCCCCAGCATTTT

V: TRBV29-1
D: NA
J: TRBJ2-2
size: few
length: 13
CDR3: CTTGGGSAGELFF
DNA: TGCACCACCGGAGGGGGTTCGGCCGGGGAGCTGTTTTTT

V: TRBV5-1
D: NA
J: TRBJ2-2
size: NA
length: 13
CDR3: CASSFRITGELFF
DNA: TGCGCCAGCAGCTTCAGGATCACCGGGGAGCTGTTTTTT

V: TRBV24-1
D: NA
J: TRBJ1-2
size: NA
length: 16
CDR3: CATSDPRSGQNYGYTF
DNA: TGTGCCACCAGTGATCCCCGCTCAGGACAGAACTATGGCTACACCTTC

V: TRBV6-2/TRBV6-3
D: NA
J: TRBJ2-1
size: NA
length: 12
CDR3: CASSYSVIEQFF
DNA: TGTGCCAGCAGTTACTCCGTAATCGAGCAGTTCTTC

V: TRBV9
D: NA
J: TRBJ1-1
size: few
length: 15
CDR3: CASSVVRGRATEAFF
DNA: TGTGCCAGCAGCGTAGTTAGGGGTCGGGCCACTGAAGCTTTCTTT

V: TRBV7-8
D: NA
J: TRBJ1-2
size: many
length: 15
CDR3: CASSLALGGNYGYTF
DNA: TGTGCCAGCAGCTTAGCGCTCGGCGGAAACTATGGCTACACCTTC

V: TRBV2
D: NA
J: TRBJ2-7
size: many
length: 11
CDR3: CASSGSDEQYF
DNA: TGTGCCAGCAGTGGGTCGGACGAGCAGTACTTC

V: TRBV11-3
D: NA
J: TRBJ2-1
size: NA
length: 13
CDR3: CASSLELGGEQFF
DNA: TGTGCCAGCAGCTTAGAACTGGGGGGTGAGCAGTTCTTC

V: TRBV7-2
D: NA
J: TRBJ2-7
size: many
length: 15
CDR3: CASSFGQFLTYEQYF
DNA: TGTGCCAGCAGCTTCGGCCAGTTCTTAACCTACGAGCAGTACTTC

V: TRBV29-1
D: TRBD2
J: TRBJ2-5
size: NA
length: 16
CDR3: CSVDPRTSGRGETQYF
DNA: TGCAGCGTCGACCCCCGGACTAGCGGGAGAGGGGAGACCCAGTACTTC

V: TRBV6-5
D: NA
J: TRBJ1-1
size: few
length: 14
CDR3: CASSGTERNTEAFF
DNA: TGTGCCAGCAGCGGGACCGAGAGGAACACTGAAGCTTTCTTT

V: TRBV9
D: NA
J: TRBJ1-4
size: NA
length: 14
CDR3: CASSVEGGGEKLFF
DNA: TGTGCCAGCAGCGTAGAAGGGGGAGGTGAAAAACTGTTTTTT

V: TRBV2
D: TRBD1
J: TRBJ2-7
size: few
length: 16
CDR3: CASSDVVRGRSYEQYF
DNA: TGTGCCAGCAGTGACGTAGTCAGGGGGCGATCCTACGAGCAGTACTTC

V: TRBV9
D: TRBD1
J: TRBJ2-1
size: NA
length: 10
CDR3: CATGQLEQFF
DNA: TGTGCCACGGGACAGCTTGAGCAGTTCTTC

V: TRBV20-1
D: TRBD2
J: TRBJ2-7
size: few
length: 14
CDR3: CSATTGTSAHEQYF
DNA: TGCAGTGCTACAACCGGGACTAGCGCCCACGAGCAGTACTTC

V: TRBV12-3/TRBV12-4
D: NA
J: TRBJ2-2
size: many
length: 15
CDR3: CASIRDRTYTGELFF
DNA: TGTGCCAGCATTCGGGACCGGACATACACCGGGGAGCTGTTTTTT

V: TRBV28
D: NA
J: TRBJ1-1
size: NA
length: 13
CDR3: CASRRESNTEAFF
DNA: TGTGCCAGCAGGAGGGAATCGAACACTGAAGCTTTCTTT

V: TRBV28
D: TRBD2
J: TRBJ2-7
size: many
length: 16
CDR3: CASSLTSGRQSYEQYF
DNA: TGTGCCAGCAGTTTGACTAGCGGGAGACAATCCTACGAGCAGTACTTC